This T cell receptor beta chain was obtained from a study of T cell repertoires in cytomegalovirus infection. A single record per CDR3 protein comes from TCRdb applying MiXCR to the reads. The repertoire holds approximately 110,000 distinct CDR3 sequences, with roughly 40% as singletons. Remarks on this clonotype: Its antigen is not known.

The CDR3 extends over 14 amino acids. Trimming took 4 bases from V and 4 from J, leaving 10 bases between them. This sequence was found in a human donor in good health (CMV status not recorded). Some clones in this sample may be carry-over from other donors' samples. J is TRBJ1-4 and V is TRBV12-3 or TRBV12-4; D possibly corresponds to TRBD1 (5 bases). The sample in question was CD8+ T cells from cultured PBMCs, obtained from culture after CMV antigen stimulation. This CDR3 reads CASSSGDGNEKLFF. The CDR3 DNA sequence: TGTGCCAGCAGTTCCGGGGACGGTAATGAAAAACTGTTTTTT.